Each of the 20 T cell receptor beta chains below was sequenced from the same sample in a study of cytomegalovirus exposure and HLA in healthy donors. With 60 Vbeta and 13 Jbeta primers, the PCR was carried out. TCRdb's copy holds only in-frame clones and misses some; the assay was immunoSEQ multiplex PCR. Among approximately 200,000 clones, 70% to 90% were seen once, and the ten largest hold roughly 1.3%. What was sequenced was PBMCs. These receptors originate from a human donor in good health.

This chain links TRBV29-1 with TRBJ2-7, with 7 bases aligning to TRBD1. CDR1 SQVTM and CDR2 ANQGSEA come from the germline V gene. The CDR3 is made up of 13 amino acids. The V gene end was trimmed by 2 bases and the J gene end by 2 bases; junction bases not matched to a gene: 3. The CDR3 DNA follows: TGCAGCGTTGAAAGGACAGGCGCCTACGAGCAGTACTTC. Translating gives CSVERTGAYEQYF.

CDR3 coding DNA: TGTGCCAGCAGCTTAGGTACAGATGAAGCTTTCTTT. This gives the protein CASSLGTDEAFF. The rearrangement links TRBV7-9 to TRBJ1-1; no definite D call. From germline, CDR1 is SEHNR and CDR2 FQNEAQ (reference sequence). The V end lost 1 base, the J end lost 7 bases, and 7 bases lay between the germline ends. There are 12 residues in the CDR3. Complete variable domain (other parts from reference TRBV7-9 and TRBJ1-1): DTGVSQNPRHKITKRGQNVTFRCDPISEHNRLYWYRQTLGQGPEFLTYFQNEAQLEKSRLLSDRFSAERPKGSFSTLEIQRTEQGDSAMYLCASSLGTDEAFFGQGTRLTVV.

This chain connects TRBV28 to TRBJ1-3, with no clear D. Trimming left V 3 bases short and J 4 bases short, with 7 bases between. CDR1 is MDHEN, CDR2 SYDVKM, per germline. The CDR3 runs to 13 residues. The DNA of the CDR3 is TGTGCCAGCAGTTTTGGCAGAGGAAACACCATATATTTT. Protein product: CASSFGRGNTIYF.

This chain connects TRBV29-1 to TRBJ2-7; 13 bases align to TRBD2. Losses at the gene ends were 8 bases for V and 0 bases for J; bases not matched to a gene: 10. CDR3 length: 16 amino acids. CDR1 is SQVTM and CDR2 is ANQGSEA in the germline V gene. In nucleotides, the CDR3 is TGCAGCTGTCTTGGACTAGCGGGAGACCCCTCCTACGAGCAGTACTTC. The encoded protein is CSCLGLAGDPSYEQYF.

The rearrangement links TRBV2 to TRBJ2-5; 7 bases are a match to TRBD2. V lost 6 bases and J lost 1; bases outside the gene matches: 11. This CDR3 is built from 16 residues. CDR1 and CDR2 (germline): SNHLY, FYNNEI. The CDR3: CASSRDYLKPQETQYF. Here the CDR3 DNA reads TGTGCCAGCAGCCGGGACTACCTAAAACCCCAAGAGACCCAGTACTTC.

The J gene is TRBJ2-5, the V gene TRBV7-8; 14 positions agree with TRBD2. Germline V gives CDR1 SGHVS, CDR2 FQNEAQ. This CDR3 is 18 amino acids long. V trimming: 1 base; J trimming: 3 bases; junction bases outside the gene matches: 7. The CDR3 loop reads CASSLEWGTSGSKETQYF. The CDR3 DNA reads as TGTGCCAGCAGCTTAGAGTGGGGGACTAGCGGGAGTAAAGAGACCCAGTACTTC.

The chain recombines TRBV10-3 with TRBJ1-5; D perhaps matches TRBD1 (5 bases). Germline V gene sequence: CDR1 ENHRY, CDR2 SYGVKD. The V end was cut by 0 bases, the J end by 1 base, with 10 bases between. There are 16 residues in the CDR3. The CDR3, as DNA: TGTGCCATCAGTGAGTCTGGGGGACTGAGCAATCAGCCCCAGCATTTT. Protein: CAISESGGLSNQPQHF.

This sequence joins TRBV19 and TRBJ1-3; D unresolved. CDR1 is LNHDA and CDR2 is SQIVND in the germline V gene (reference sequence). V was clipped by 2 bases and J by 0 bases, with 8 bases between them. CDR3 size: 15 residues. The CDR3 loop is CASSIIQDSGNTIYF. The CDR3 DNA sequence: TGTGCCAGTAGTATAATCCAGGACTCTGGAAACACCATATATTTT.

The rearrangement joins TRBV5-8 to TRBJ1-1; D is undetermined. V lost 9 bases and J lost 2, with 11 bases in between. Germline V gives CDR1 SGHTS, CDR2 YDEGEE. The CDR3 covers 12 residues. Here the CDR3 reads CANGLDNTEAFF. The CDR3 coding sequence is TGTGCCAACGGACTGGACAACACTGAAGCTTTCTTT.

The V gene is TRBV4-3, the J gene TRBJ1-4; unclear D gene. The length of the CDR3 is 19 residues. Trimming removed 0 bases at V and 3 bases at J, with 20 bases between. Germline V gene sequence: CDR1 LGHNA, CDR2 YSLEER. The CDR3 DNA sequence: TGCGCCAGCAGCCAAGATCTTACGTCCGGGAACACTGCTAATGAAAAACTGTTTTTT. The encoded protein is CASSQDLTSGNTANEKLFF.

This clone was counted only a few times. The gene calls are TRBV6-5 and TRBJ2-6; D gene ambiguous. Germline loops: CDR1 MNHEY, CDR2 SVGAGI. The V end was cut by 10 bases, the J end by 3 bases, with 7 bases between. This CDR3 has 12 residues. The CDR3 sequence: CATSSGANVLTF. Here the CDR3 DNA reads TGTGCCACGTCCAGTGGGGCCAACGTCCTGACTTTC.

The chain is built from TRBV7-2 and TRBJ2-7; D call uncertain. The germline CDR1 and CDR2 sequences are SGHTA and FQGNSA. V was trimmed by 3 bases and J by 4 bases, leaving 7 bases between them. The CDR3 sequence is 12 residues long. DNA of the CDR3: TGTGCCAGCAGCTTGCTGCGTTACGAGCAGTACTTC. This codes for CASSLLRYEQYF.

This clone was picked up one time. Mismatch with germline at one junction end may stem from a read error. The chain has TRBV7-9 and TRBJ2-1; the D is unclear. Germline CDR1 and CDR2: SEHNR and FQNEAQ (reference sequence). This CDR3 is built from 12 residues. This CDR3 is CSSSLEYLPQFF. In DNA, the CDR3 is TGTTCCAGCAGCTTAGAGTACTTACCTCAGTTCTTC.

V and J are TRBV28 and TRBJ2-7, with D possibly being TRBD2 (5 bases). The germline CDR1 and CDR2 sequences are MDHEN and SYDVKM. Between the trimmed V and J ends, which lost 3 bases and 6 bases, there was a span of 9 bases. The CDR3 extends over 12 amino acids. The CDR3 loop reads CASSFASSEQYF. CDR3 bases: TGTGCCAGCAGTTTTGCTAGCAGCGAGCAGTACTTC. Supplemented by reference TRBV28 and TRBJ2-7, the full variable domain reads DVKVTQSSRYLVKRTGEKVFLECVQDMDHENMFWYRQDPGLGLRLIYFSYDVKMKEKGDIPEGYSVSREKKERFSLILESASTNQTSMYLCASSFASSEQYFGPGTRLTVT.

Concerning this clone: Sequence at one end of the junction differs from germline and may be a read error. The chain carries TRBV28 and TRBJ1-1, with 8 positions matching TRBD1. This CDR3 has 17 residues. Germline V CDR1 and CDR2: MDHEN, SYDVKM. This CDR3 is CASSLWGGTGMGTEALF. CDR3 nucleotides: TGTGCCAGCAGTTTATGGGGTGGGACAGGTATGGGCACTGAAGCTCTCTTT.

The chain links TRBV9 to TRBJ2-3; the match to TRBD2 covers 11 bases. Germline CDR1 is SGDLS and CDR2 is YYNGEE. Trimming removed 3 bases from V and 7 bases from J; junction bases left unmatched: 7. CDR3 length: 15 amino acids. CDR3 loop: CASSAGTSGGYTQYF. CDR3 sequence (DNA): TGTGCCAGCAGCGCCGGGACTAGCGGAGGGTATACGCAGTATTTT.

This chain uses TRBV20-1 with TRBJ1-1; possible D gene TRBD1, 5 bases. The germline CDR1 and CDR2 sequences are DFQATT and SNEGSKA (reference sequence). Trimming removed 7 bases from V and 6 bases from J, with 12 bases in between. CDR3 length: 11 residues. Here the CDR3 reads CSGRAGPEAFF. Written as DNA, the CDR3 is TGCAGTGGCCGAGCGGGGCCTGAAGCTTTCTTT.

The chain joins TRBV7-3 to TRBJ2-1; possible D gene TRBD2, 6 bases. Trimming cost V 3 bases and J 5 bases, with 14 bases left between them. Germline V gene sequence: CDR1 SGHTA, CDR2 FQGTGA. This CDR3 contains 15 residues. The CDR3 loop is CASSFGPSANNEQFF. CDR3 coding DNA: TGTGCCAGCAGCTTTGGGCCTAGCGCAAACAATGAGCAGTTCTTC.

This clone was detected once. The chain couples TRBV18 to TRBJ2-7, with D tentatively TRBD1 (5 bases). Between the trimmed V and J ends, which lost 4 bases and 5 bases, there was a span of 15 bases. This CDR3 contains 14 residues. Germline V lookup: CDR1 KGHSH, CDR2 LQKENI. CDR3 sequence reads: CASSQLQELHEQYF. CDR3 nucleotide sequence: TGTGCCAGCTCACAGCTACAGGAGTTACACGAGCAGTACTTC.

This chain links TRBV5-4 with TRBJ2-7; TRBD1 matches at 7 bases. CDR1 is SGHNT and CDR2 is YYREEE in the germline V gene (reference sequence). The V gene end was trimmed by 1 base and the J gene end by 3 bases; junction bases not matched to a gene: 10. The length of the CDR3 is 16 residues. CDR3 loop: CASSLPGFRGNYEQYF. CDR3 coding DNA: TGTGCCAGCAGCTTGCCTGGGTTCAGGGGGAACTACGAGCAGTACTTC.